This TCR beta chain was recovered during a study of beta chain features in type 1 diabetes (dated 2018 in TCRdb). The study in broad terms: Patients and healthy donors did not differ in mean age, gender distribution, total cell number or subset yield. A total of approximately 99,000,000 sorted cells were examined across all samples, and RNA yield correlated strongly with the number of cells per subset. The study compared TCRB repertoires of sorted circulating CD4+ T cell subsets between recently diagnosed type 1 diabetes patients and matched healthy donors. Regulatory and stem cell-like memory subsets were obtained from only 8 patients and roughly 8 healthy donors, while naive and central memory subsets were obtained from all 28 donors. The research as a whole found: Shorter templates might be favored by PCR, yet because patient and control samples were amplified and corrected together, any such skew would affect both groups equally. A moderate but significant shortening of TCRB CDR3 length was observed in type 1 diabetes patients in all four CD4+ subsets. At VDJ recombination sites, type 1 diabetes patients had fewer insertions and more deleted nucleotides, which implies abnormalities in thymic rearrangement. Because the HLA sub-analyses included only small numbers of individuals, any influence of HLA type on TCRB rearrangement was left unresolved. Because cDNA was sequenced instead of genomic DNA, activated cells with high expression could be over-represented, although the groups did not differ in activation or CD3 levels. Naive, central memory and regulatory TCRB repertoires appeared more similar among patients than among healthy donors.

In this sample, this clone turned up a few times. What antigen it recognizes has not been identified. No base quality values were provided; no much bigger clone lies one nucleotide off. The entire amount of isolated RNA was reverse transcribed using the High Capacity cDNA Reverse Transcription Kit, so the sequenced TCRB transcripts were expressed ones. Deep immunoSEQ sequencing was applied to naive, central memory and regulatory T cell samples, giving an average of about 3.8 million total reads per sample. Sorted cells were lysed in RLT buffer and RNA was extracted with DNase-treated RNeasy Micro or Mini kits, depending on cell number. Each cell subset was processed on its own to prevent cross-contamination, while patient and healthy donor samples were processed together. TCRB sequences were amplified from cDNA with the immunoSEQ multiplex PCR, producing 87-bp fragments spanning the CDR3 region. The amplicons were sequenced using the Illumina HiSeq platform. The authors processed their data as follows. PCR bias was corrected computationally using synthetic template baselines, and reads within Hamming distance 2 were collapsed, with unmergeable singletons discarded. Reads were aligned against IMGT so that V, D and J genes, CDR3 length and insertions or deletions at six rearrangement sites could be assigned. Within each subset, clonotype counts were normalized to the number of sorted cells before true diversity and Gini coefficients were calculated with the tcR R package. The overlap coefficient, calculated on TCRB nucleotide sequences, was used to measure repertoire sharing. The immuneACCESS repertoire file appears here via TCRdb, limited to in-frame rearrangements. These files lack a portion of the clones; in checked studies, under half of the deficit traces to unresolved V genes, and the cause of the others is not known. D and trimming come from the DNA, and the V and J calls and clone size come from that table. Present in this sample are some 25,000 clones, 56% of which were seen just once. The biggest ten clones account for 1.5% of the sample.

Sequences SNHLY (CDR1) and FYNNEI (CDR2) are obtained from the germline V gene. Clipping removes 6 bases from V and 4 bases from J, with 2 as the unmatched junction base count. The CDR3 contains 13 residues, cysteine and phenylalanine counted. The read is trimmed to its CDR3 DNA, 39 bases read in frame from base 1. Each donor gave one peripheral blood draw, averaging around 0.11 L, which was collected into heparinised tubes. A BD FACSAria II was used to sort naive, central memory, regulatory and stem cell-like memory CD4+ T cells with a panel that included CD45RO, CCR7, CD25, CD127, CD95 and CD27. Purity was above 95% for every sorted population. Right away, PBMCs were isolated by Lymphoprep density gradient centrifugation and were stained directly, with no culture step. So that batch effects would be minimized, each experiment stained and sorted samples in pairs, pairing one healthy donor with one patient.

The receptor's source is a woman aged 18-29 years with type 1 diabetes. The material sequenced was Tregs from blood. The cell subset or site tag for this specimen amounts to: regulatory CD4+ T cells. This chain is built from TRBV2 and TRBJ2-3, with 9 central nucleotides matching TRBD1. The nucleotides read TGTGCCAGCAGGGACAGGGGTTCAGATACGCAGTATTTT. The resulting protein is CASRDRGSDTQYF.